This TCR beta chain was observed in a study of T cell changes during pregnancy in multiple sclerosis. TCRdb keeps only in-frame clones here, not all; method: immunoSEQ multiplex PCR. The top ten clones hold more than 0.7% of a sample with about 50,000 clones, approximately 92% of them seen once. Germline-derived CDR1 and CDR2 are SGHTA and FQGNSA. V was clipped by 6 bases and J by 0 bases, with 15 bases between them. CDR3 size: 16 residues. This rearrangement joins TRBV7-2 to TRBJ1-3, with D perhaps TRBD1 (6 bases). The sequence derives from a female donor with multiple sclerosis, enrolled in a pregnancy study. The sample was CD4+ T cells from peripheral blood mononuclear cells, taken in the third trimester of pregnancy. The CDR3 is CASSENRVHSGNTIYF. Written as DNA, the CDR3 is TGTGCCAGCAGTGAAAACAGGGTACACTCTGGAAACACCATATATTTT.